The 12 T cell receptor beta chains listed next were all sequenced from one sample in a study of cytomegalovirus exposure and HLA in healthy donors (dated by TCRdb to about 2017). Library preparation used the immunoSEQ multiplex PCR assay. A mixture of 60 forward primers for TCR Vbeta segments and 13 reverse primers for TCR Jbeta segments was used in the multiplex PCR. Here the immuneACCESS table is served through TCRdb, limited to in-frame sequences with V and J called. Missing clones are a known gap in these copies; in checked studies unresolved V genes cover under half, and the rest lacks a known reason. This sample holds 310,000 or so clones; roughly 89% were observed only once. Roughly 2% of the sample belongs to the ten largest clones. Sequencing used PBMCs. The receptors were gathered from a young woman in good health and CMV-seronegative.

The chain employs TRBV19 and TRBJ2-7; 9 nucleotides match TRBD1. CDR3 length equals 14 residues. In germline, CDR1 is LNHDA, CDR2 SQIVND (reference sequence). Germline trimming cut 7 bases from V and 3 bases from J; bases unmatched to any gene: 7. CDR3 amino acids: CASNSGQGIYEQYF. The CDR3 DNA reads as TGTGCCAGTAATTCAGGACAGGGGATCTACGAGCAGTACTTC.

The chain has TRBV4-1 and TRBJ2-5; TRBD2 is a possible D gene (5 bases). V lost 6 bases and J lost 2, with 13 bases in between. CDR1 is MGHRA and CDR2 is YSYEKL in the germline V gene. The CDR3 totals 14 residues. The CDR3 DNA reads TGCGCCAGCAGTCGCGCGTCGGGACAAGAGACCCAGTACTTC. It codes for CASSRASGQETQYF.

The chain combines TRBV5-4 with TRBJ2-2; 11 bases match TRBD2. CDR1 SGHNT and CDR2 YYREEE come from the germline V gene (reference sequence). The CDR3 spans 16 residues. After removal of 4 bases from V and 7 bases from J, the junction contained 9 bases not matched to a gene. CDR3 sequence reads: CASSPLAGGDSGELFF. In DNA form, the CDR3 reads TGTGCCAGCAGCCCTCTAGCGGGGGGAGACAGCGGGGAGCTGTTTTTT.

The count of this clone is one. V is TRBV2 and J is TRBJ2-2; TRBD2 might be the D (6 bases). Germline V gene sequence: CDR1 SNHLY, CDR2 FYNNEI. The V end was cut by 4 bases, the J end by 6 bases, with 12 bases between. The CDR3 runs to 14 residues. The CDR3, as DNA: TGTGCCAGCAGTGGGACTATGGGGGCCGGGGAGCTGTTTTTT. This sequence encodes CASSGTMGAGELFF.

For the CDR3, the DNA is TGTGCCAGCAGCCCTGGGACAGATTGGGACGAGCAGTACTTC. It codes for CASSPGTDWDEQYF. The chain has TRBV5-6 and TRBJ2-7, with 7 positions matching TRBD1. Germline CDR1 and CDR2: SGHDT and YYEEEE. J gave up 5 bases and V 4 bases, and 9 bases lay outside the gene matches. The CDR3 is 14 amino acids.

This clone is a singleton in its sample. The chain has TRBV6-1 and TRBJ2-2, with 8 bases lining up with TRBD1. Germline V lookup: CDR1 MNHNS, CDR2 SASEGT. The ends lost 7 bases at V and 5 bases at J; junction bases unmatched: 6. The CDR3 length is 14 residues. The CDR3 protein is CASMRQGFTGELFF. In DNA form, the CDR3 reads TGTGCCAGCATGAGACAGGGGTTTACCGGGGAGCTGTTTTTT.

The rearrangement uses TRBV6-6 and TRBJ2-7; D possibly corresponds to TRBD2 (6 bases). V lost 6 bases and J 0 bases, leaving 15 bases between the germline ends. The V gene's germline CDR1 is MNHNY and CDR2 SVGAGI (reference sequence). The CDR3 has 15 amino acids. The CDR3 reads CASSRTAGNSYEQYF. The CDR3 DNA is TGTGCCAGCAGCCGCACCGCGGGGAACTCCTACGAGCAGTACTTC.

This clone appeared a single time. Written as DNA, the CDR3 is TGTGCCAGCAGAGACAGGGGAAGGAACACTGAAGCTTTCTTT. Amino acids: CASRDRGRNTEAFF. This chain uses TRBV5-8 with TRBJ1-1; TRBD1 aligns across 8 bases. The CDR3 totals 14 residues. J gave up 1 base and V 5 bases, and 4 bases lay outside the gene matches. The germline gives CDR1 SGHTS, CDR2 YDEGEE.

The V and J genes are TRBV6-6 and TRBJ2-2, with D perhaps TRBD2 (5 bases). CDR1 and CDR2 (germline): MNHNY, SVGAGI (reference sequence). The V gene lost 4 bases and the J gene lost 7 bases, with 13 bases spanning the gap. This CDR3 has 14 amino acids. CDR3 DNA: TGTGCCAGCAGTTCCGGACCGGCGGGCGGGGAGCTGTTTTTT. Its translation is CASSSGPAGGELFF.

Here the CDR3 DNA reads TGTGCCAGCAGCGATCCAGACAGTAGTGAGCAGTTCTTC. Protein product: CASSDPDSSEQFF. The chain joins TRBV4-2 to TRBJ2-1; weak D call: TRBD1 (5 bases). Trimming pared 5 bases from V and 9 bases from J, leaving 14 bases between. Germline lookup yields CDR1 LGHNA and CDR2 YNFKEQ. This CDR3 has 13 amino acids.

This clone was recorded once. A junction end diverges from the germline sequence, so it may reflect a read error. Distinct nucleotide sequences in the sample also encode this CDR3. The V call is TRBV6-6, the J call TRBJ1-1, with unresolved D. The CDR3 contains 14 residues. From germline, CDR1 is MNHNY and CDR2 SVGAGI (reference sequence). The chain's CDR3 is CASSKPTSHTEAFF. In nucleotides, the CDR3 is TGTGCCAGCAGTAAACCGACAAGTCACACTGAGGCTTTCTTT.

For the CDR3, the DNA is TGTGCCACCAGCAGGGAGGATAATGAAAAACTGTTTTTT. Protein product: CATSREDNEKLFF. This sequence joins TRBV15 and TRBJ1-4; D gene ambiguous. V was shortened by 3 bases and J by 4 bases, with 6 bases between the two germline ends. CDR1 is LNHNV and CDR2 is YYDKDF in the germline V gene (reference sequence). CDR3 length: 13 amino acids.